The rows below give T cell receptor beta chains drawn from one sample of a study of blood T cell repertoires in COVID-19. The data were produced by immunoSEQ multiplex PCR, yet TCRdb's version contains in-frame clones alone and is incomplete. The repertoire holds roughly 71,000 clones, with about nine tenths as singletons. The sample taken for sequencing was peripheral blood. These receptors all stem from a man younger than 45 with acute or convalescent COVID-19. Both conserved end residues are part of each CDR3. Fields, in order: J gene, clone size, V gene, D gene, CDR3 protein, CDR3 DNA. D genes are given only for firm matches. The size of a clone is reported for some rows only, either as once, few or many, or as a class for expanded clones.

j_call: TRBJ2-1
clone_size: -
v_call: TRBV5-4
d_call: TRBD2
cdr3_aa: CASIGKGLAGESSYNEQFF
cdr3_nt: TGTGCCAGCATTGGCAAAGGCCTAGCGGGAGAGTCTTCCTACAATGAGCAGTTCTTC

j_call: TRBJ1-6
clone_size: -
v_call: TRBV2
d_call: -
cdr3_aa: CASSIARSPLHF
cdr3_nt: TGTGCCAGCTCTATTGCTAGGTCACCCCTCCACTTT

j_call: TRBJ1-2
clone_size: -
v_call: TRBV5-4
d_call: -
cdr3_aa: CASSVGEGRIGGYTF
cdr3_nt: TGTGCCAGCAGCGTAGGGGAAGGGAGGATTGGGGGCTACACCTTC

j_call: TRBJ1-1
clone_size: -
v_call: TRBV10-3
d_call: -
cdr3_aa: CAISESGADTEAFF
cdr3_nt: TGTGCCATCAGTGAGTCTGGAGCCGACACTGAAGCTTTCTTT

j_call: TRBJ1-3
clone_size: few
v_call: TRBV19
d_call: -
cdr3_aa: CASSTLFGGTFGNTIYF
cdr3_nt: TGTGCCAGTAGTACACTATTCGGAGGAACCTTTGGAAACACCATATATTTT

j_call: TRBJ1-6
clone_size: -
v_call: TRBV13
d_call: -
cdr3_aa: CASSKDLTGKYNSPLHF
cdr3_nt: TGTGCCAGCAGCAAAGACCTCACAGGGAAGTATAATTCACCCCTCCACTTT

j_call: TRBJ2-3
clone_size: -
v_call: TRBV19
d_call: TRBD2
cdr3_aa: CASSKTSGRAGGADTQYF
cdr3_nt: TGTGCCAGTAGTAAGACTAGCGGGAGGGCCGGCGGCGCAGATACGCAGTATTTT

j_call: TRBJ1-1
clone_size: once
v_call: TRBV19
d_call: -
cdr3_aa: CASSGASGGDTEAFF
cdr3_nt: TGTGCCAGTAGTGGGGCGTCGGGGGGGGACACTGAAGCTTTCTTT

j_call: TRBJ2-7
clone_size: once
v_call: TRBV19
d_call: -
cdr3_aa: CASSIRQGGGYEQYF
cdr3_nt: TGTGCCAGTAGTATCAGGCAGGGTGGCGGCTACGAGCAGTACTTC

j_call: TRBJ1-2
clone_size: -
v_call: TRBV5-1
d_call: -
cdr3_aa: CASSGGGTTARAYGYTF
cdr3_nt: TGCGCCAGCAGCGGGGGAGGGACGACGGCCCGGGCCTATGGCTACACCTTC

j_call: TRBJ1-4
clone_size: -
v_call: TRBV9
d_call: -
cdr3_aa: CASSGSGGANEKLFF
cdr3_nt: TGTGCCAGCAGCGGTAGCGGGGGGGCGAATGAAAAACTGTTTTTT

j_call: TRBJ1-5
clone_size: -
v_call: TRBV9
d_call: -
cdr3_aa: CASSVTGNNQPQHF
cdr3_nt: TGTGCCAGCAGCGTAACAGGGAACAATCAGCCCCAGCATTTT

j_call: TRBJ1-4
clone_size: -
v_call: TRBV7-2
d_call: -
cdr3_aa: CASSSGQPATNEKLFF
cdr3_nt: TGTGCCAGCAGCTCTGGACAGCCAGCAACTAATGAAAAACTGTTTTTT

j_call: TRBJ1-1
clone_size: few
v_call: TRBV27
d_call: -
cdr3_aa: CASSSVSIPRTEAFF
cdr3_nt: TGTGCCAGCAGTTCCGTTTCGATACCGAGAACTGAAGCTTTCTTT

j_call: TRBJ1-5
clone_size: once
v_call: TRBV7-2
d_call: -
cdr3_aa: CASSLFQGLEQPQHF
cdr3_nt: TGTGCCAGCAGCTTATTTCAGGGGTTGGAACAGCCCCAGCATTTT

j_call: TRBJ1-5
clone_size: -
v_call: TRBV27
d_call: -
cdr3_aa: CASSLGGSVIGQPQHF
cdr3_nt: TGTGCCAGCAGTTTGGGAGGGTCGGTCATCGGGCAGCCCCAGCATTTT

j_call: TRBJ2-5
clone_size: -
v_call: TRBV9
d_call: TRBD2
cdr3_aa: CASSVSPSGQETQYF
cdr3_nt: TGTGCCAGCAGCGTATCGCCTAGCGGGCAAGAGACCCAGTACTTC

j_call: TRBJ1-2
clone_size: -
v_call: TRBV30
d_call: -
cdr3_aa: CAWKGVYGYTF
cdr3_nt: TGTGCCTGGAAGGGGGTGTATGGCTACACCTTC